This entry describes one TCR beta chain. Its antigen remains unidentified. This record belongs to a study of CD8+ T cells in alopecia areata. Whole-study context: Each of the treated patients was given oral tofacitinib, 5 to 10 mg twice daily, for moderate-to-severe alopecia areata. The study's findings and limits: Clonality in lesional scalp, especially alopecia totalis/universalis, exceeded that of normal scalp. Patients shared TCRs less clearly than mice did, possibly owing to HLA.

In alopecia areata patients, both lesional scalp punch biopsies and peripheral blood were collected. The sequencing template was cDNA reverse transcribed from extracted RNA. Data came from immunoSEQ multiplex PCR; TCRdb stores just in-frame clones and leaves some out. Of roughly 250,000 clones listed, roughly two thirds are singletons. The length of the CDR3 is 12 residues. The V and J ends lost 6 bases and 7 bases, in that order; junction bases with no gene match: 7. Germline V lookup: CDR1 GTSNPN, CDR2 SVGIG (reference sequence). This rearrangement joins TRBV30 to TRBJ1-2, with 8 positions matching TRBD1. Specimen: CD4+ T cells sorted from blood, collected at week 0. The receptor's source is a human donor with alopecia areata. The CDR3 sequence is CACSRGPSGYTF. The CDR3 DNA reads TGTGCCTGCTCCAGGGGGCCCTCTGGCTACACCTTC.